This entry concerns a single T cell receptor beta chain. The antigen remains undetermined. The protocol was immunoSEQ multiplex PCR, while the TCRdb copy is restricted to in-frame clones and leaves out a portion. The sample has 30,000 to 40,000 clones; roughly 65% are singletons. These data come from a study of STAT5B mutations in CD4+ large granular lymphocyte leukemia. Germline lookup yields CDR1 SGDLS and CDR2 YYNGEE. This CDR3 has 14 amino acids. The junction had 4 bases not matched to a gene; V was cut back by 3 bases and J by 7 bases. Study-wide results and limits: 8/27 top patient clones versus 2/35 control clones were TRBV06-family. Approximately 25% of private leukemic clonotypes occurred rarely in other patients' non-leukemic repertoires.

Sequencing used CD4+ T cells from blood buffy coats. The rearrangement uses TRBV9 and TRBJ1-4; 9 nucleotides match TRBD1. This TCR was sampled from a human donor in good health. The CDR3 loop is CASSATTGGEKLFF. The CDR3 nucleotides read TGTGCCAGCAGCGCCACGACAGGGGGTGAAAAACTGTTTTTT.